This TCR beta chain was retrieved from a study of OX40 agonist ivuxolimab in advanced cancers. Study information: The group had a mean age of around 60 years, ranged from about 23 to 85, and was 75% to 85% male.

The germline gives CDR1 SGHRS, CDR2 YFSETQ. CDR3 size: 15 residues. With 4 bases removed from V and 2 bases from J, the gap between germline ends came to 15 bases. Some clones are missing from TCRdb's copy, which holds only in-frame ones; the method was immunoSEQ multiplex PCR. The sample yields roughly 58,000 clones, 87% seen once. The source material was CD4+ or CD8+ T cells sorted from blood, sampled in a trial of the OX40 agonist ivuxolimab. The rearrangement joins TRBV5-1 to TRBJ1-1; D perhaps matches TRBD1 (5 bases). The receptor was isolated from an adult with an advanced solid tumor such as melanoma, head and neck, liver or kidney cancer. DNA for the CDR3: TGCGCCAGCAGCCACAATGGACAACTCAACACTGAAGCTTTCTTT. Residues: CASSHNGQLNTEAFF.